This T cell receptor beta chain was found in a study of blood T cell repertoires in COVID-19. Turning to the study itself: The samples span acute and convalescent COVID-19 from the United States, Italy and Spain. The cDNA or gDNA used as material had been derived from T cells, B-cell-depleted T cells, or PBMCs.

Clones were sequenced by immunoSEQ multiplex PCR, and TCRdb holds only the in-frame ones, with some missing. The table has around 58,000 clones, around 90% seen once. CDR3 size: 14 residues. Germline V gives CDR1 SEHNR, CDR2 FQNEAQ (reference sequence). V lost 8 bases, J lost 6 bases, and 19 bases lay in between. The source material was peripheral blood. This rearrangement joins TRBV7-9 to TRBJ1-1; weak D call: TRBD1 (6 bases). This clonotype originated in a man between 60 and 75 years old with active COVID-19. The CDR3 region has the DNA TGTGCCAGCGGCCGCGGGGGCGCCGGGGCTGAAGCTTTCTTT. This encodes CASGRGGAGAEAFF.